The T cell receptor (beta chain) described here comes from a study of T cells in Graves' hyperthyroidism and ophthalmopathy. Study-wide points: Also found in blood were most expanded thyroid clonotypes above 0.001.

Concerning this clonotype: The antigen is unknown.

Amplification of TCR beta CDR3 regions was performed using RNA transcripts as template. RT-PCR in the first round (using the HTBI primer set) targeted the TCR CDR3. TCRdb re-called the multiplex PCR reads with MiXCR, one entry per CDR3 protein. Seen here are 450,000 to 650,000 distinct CDR3 sequences, roughly 17% observed once, and the top ten hold 17%. Fresh peripheral blood, 7.5 to 10 ml of it, supplied the PBMCs. The TCR was taken from a young woman with Graves' ophthalmopathy. Material for sequencing was blood.

As DNA, the CDR3 is TGTGCCAGCAGCTTCCCAGCGGAGAACCCGAACACCGGGGAGCTGTTTTTT. Translating gives CASSFPAENPNTGELFF. The chain combines TRBV7-2 with TRBJ2-2; tentative D call: TRBD2 (5 bases). CDR1 and CDR2 from the germline V gene are SGHTA and FQGNSA. The CDR3 runs 17 residues. V shed 3 bases and J shed 0 bases, with 14 bases lying between them. The whole variable domain, filled in from reference TRBV7-2 and TRBJ2-2, reads GAGVSQSPSNKVTEKGKDVELRCDPISGHTALYWYRQSLGQGLEFLIYFQGNSAPDKSGLPSDRFSAERTGGSVSTLTIQRTQQEDSAVYLCASSFPAENPNTGELFFGEGSRLTVL.